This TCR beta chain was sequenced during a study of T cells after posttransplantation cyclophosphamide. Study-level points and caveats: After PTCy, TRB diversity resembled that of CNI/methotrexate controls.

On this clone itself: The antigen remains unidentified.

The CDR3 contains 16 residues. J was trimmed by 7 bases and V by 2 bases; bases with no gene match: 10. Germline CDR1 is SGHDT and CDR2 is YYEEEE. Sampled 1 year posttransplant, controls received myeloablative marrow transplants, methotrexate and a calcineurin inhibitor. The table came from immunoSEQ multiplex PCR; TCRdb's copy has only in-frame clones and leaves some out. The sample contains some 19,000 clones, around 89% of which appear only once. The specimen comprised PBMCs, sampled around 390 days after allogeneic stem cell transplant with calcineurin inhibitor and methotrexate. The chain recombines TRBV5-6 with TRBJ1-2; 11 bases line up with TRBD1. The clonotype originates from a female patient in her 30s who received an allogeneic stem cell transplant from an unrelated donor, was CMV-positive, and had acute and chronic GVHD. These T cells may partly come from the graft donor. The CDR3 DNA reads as TGTGCCAGCAGCTTCCAAATAGGACAGGGGGCGTTTGGCTACACCTTC. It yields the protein CASSFQIGQGAFGYTF.